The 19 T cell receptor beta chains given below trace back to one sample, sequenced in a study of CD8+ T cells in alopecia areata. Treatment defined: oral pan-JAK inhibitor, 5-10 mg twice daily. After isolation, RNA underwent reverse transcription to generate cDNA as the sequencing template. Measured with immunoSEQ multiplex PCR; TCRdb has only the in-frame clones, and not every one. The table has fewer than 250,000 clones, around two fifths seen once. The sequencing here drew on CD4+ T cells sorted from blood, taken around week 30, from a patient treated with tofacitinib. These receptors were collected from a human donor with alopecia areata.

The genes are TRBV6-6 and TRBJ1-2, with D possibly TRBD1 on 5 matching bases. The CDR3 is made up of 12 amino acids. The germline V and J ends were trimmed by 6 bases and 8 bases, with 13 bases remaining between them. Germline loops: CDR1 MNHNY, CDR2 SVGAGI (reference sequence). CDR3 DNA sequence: TGTGCCAGCAGCCGTCTGGGGGGAGGCTACACCTTC. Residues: CASSRLGGGYTF.

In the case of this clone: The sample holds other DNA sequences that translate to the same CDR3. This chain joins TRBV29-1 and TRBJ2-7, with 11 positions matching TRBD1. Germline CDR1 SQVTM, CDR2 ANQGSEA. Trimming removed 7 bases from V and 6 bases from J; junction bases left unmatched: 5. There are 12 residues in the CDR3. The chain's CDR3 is CSGGTGGREQYF. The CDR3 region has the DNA TGCAGCGGGGGGACAGGGGGGCGCGAGCAGTACTTC.

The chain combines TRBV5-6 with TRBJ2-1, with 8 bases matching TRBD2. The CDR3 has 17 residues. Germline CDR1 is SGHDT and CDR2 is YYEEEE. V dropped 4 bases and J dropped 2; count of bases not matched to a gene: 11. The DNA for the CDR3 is TGTGCCAGCAGCAGCCTTACTAGCGGAAATACCTACAATGAGCAGTTCTTC. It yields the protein CASSSLTSGNTYNEQFF.

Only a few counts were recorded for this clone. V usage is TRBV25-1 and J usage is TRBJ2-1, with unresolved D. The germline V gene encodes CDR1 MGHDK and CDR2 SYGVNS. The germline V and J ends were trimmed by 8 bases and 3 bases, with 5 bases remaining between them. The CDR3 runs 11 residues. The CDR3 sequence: CASRDYNEQFF. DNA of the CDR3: TGTGCCAGCCGCGACTACAATGAGCAGTTCTTC.

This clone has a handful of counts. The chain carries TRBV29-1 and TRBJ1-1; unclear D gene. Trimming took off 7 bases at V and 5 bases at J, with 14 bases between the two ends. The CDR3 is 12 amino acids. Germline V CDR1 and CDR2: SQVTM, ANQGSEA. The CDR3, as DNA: TGCAGCGCCCGACCGGACGGGACTGAAGCTTTCTTT. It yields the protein CSARPDGTEAFF.

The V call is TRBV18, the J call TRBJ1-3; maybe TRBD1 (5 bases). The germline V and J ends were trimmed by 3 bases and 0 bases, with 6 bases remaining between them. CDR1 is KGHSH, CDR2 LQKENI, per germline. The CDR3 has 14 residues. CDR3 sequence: CASSPQGSGNTIYF. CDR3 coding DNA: TGTGCCAGCTCACCGCAGGGCTCTGGAAACACCATATATTTT.

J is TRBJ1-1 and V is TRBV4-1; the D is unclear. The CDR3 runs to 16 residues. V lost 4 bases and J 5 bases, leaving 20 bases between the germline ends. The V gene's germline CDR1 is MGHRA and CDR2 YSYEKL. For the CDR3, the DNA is TGCGCCAGCAGCCCCCTCCATGTGAGCGGAGGGACTGAAGCTTTCTTT. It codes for CASSPLHVSGGTEAFF.

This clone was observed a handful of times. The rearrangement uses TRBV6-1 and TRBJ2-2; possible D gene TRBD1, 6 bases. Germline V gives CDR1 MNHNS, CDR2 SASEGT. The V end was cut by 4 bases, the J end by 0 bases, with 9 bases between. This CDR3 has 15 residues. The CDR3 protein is CASSVGTSNTGELFF. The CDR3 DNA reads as TGTGCCAGCAGTGTTGGGACATCGAACACCGGGGAGCTGTTTTTT.

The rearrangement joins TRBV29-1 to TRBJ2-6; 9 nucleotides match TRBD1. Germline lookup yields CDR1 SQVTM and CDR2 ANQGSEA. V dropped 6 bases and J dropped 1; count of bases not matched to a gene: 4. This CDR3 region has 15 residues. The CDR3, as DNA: TGCAGCGTGGGACAGGGTTCATCTGGGGCCAACGTCCTGACTTTC. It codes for CSVGQGSSGANVLTF.

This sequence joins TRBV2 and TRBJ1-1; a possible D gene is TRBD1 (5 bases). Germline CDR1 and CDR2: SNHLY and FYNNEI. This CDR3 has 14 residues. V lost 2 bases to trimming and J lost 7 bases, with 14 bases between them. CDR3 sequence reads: CASSELGDRDEAFF. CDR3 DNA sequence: TGTGCCAGCAGTGAATTGGGTGACAGAGATGAAGCTTTCTTT.

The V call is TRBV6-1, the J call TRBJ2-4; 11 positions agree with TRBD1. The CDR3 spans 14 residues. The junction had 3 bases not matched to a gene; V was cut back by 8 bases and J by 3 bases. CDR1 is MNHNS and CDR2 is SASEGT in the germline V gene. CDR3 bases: TGTGCCAGCGGACAGGGGGCTTACAAAAACATTCAGTACTTC. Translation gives CASGQGAYKNIQYF.

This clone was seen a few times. CDR3 nucleotide sequence: TGCGCCAGCAGCTCGGGGCAAGATACGCAGTATTTT. Translating it yields CASSSGQDTQYF. This chain joins TRBV5-1 and TRBJ2-3; the D gene could be TRBD1 or TRBD2 (5 bases each). The germline V gene has CDR1 SGHRS and CDR2 YFSETQ. Trimming cost V 3 bases and J 5 bases, with 7 bases left between them. The CDR3 spans 12 residues.

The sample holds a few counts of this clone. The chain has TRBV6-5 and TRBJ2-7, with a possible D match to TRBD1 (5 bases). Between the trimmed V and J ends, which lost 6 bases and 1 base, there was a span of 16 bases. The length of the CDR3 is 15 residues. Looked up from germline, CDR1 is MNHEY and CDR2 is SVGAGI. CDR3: CASRGMDRQSYEQYF. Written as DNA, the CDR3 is TGTGCCAGCAGGGGGATGGACCGACAGTCCTACGAGCAGTACTTC.

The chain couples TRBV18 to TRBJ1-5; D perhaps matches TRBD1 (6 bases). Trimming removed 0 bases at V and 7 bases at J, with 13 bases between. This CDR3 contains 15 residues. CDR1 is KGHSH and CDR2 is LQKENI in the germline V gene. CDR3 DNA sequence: TGTGCCAGCTCACCACCGCAACAGGGTAACCAGCCCCAGCATTTT. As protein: CASSPPQQGNQPQHF.

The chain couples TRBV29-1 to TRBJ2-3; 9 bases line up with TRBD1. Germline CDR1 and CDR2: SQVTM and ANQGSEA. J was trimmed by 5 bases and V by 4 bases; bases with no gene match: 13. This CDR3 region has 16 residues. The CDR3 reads CSVGRPHRGQKDTQYF. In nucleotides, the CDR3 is TGCAGCGTTGGGAGGCCCCACAGGGGGCAGAAAGATACGCAGTATTTT.

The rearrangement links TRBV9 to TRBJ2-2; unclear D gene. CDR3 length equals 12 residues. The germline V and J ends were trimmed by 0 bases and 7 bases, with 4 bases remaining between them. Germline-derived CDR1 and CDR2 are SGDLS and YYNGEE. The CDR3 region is CASSVVNGELFF. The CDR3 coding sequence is TGTGCCAGCAGCGTAGTGAACGGGGAGCTGTTTTTT.

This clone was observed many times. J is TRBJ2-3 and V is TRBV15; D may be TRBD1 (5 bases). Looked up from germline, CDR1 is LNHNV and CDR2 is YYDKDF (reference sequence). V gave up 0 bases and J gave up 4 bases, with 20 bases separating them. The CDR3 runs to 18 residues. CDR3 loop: CATSRDNLAGSVPDTQYF. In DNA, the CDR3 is TGTGCCACCAGCAGAGATAACTTGGCAGGGTCGGTTCCAGATACGCAGTATTTT.

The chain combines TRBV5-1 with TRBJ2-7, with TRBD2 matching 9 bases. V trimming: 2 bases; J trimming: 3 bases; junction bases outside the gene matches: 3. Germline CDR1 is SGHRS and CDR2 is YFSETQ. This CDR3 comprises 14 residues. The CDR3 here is CASSFSGGYYEQYF. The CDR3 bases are TGCGCCAGCAGCTTCAGCGGGGGGTACTACGAGCAGTACTTC.

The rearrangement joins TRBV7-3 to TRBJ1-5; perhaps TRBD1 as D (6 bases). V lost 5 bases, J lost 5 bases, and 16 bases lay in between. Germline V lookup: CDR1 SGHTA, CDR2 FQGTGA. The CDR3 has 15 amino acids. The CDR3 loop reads CASSLYPGEDQPQHF. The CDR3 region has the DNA TGTGCCAGCAGCCTCTATCCAGGGGAAGATCAGCCCCAGCATTTT.